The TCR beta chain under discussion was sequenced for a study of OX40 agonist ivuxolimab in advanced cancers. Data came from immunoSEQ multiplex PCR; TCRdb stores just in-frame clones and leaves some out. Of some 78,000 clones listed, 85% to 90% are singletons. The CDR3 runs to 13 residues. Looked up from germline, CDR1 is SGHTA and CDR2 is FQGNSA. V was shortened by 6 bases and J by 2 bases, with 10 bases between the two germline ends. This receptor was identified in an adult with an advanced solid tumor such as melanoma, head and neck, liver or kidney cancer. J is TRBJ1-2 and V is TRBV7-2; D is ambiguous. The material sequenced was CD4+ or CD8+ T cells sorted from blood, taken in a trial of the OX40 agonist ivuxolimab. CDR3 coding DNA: TGTGCCAGCAGTTATGAATCCAACTATGGCTACACCTTC. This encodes CASSYESNYGYTF.